This T cell receptor (beta chain) was recovered during a study of OX40 agonist ivuxolimab in advanced cancers. Study overall: Recorded diagnoses for dose-escalation patients were hepatocellular carcinoma, melanoma, renal cell or head and neck cancer. Mean age about 60 years, range about 23 to 79; about 81% male.

Using immunoSEQ multiplex PCR, the repertoire was profiled, and TCRdb retains in-frame clones only, with some absent. This sample has about 94,000 clones, with around 86% found just once. Study conclusions and caveats: The expanded peripheral T cells' antigen specificity was not determined.

Remarks on this clone: What it binds is not known.

The germline V gene has CDR1 SGHTA and CDR2 FQGNSA. This CDR3 is 14 amino acids long. V shed 6 bases, J shed 5 bases, and the junction held 8 bases outside the gene matches. The specimen comprised CD4+ or CD8+ T cells sorted from blood, sampled in a trial of the OX40 agonist ivuxolimab. The V gene is TRBV7-2, the J gene TRBJ2-5; 8 bases are a match to TRBD2. The receptor comes from an adult with an advanced solid tumor such as melanoma, head and neck, liver or kidney cancer. As DNA, the CDR3 is TGTGCCAGCAGTCCCGGGGGGGCCCGGGAGACCCAGTACTTC. The encoded protein is CASSPGGARETQYF.